The clone carrying this TCR beta chain has only a few counts. Seattle-derived patients entered the study during active infection and were followed longitudinally. The CDR3 extends over 15 amino acids. Germline V gene sequence: CDR1 SGHNT, CDR2 YYREEE (reference sequence). Losses at the gene ends were 4 bases for V and 4 bases for J; bases not matched to a gene: 3. In the original analysis: Amplification with reference gene primers provided the estimates of nucleated cell counts. Measured with immunoSEQ multiplex PCR; TCRdb has only the in-frame clones, and not every one. V and J calls and clone size follow that table, whereas D and trimming were derived from the DNA. The sample lists 75,000 to 80,000 clones; around 83% were seen once. This sample was included in a study of blood T cell repertoires in COVID-19. The overall study: Italy, Spain and the United States were the sources of the convalescent and acute COVID-19 samples. Nucleic acid was either cDNA or gDNA, and it came from T cells, B-cell-depleted T cells, or PBMCs.

This clonotype was obtained from a man aged 55 to 70 with COVID-19, enrolled during active disease. V usage is TRBV5-4 and J usage is TRBJ1-6, with TRBD1 identical over 9 bases. The sample taken for sequencing was peripheral blood. The CDR3 reads CASSRDREYNSPLHF. In nucleotides, the CDR3 is TGTGCCAGCAGCCGGGACAGGGAATATAATTCACCCCTCCACTTT.